The 23 T cell receptor beta chains below were found in one sample sequenced in a study of CD8 T cells in Susac syndrome. Reverse transcription of about 0.5 to 1 ug RNA used random hexamers. TCRdb reprocessed the immunoSEQ multiplex PCR reads via MiXCR and lists one record per CDR3 protein. Counted here are 170,000 or so distinct CDR3 sequences, more than 95% occurring once; the ten biggest clones make up roughly 0.12%. The sample was CD4+ T cells from PBMCs. Receptor source: a human donor with Susac syndrome.

The chain is built from TRBV18 and TRBJ2-7; no clear D gene. V lost 3 bases and J lost 1, with 10 bases in between. The CDR3 contains 14 residues. Germline assignment: CDR1 KGHSH and CDR2 LQKENI. This CDR3 is CASSPNDKSYEQYF. DNA for the CDR3: TGTGCCAGCTCACCGAATGACAAGTCCTACGAGCAGTACTTC. Combining the CDR3 with reference TRBV18 and TRBJ2-7 gives the whole variable domain NAGVMQNPRHLVRRRGQEARLRCSPMKGHSHVYWYRQLPEEGLKFMVYLQKENIIDESGMPKERFSAEFPKEGPSILRIQQVVRGDSAAYFCASSPNDKSYEQYFGPGTRLTVT.

This clonotype was detected once. The rearrangement joins TRBV6-5 to TRBJ1-2; weak D call: TRBD1 (5 bases). CDR1 is MNHEY and CDR2 is SVGAGI in the germline V gene. Between the trimmed V and J ends, which lost 7 bases and 4 bases, there was a span of 13 bases. The CDR3 extends over 13 amino acids. CDR3 residues: CASTGTASYGYTF. DNA of the CDR3: TGTGCCAGCACCGGGACGGCAAGCTATGGCTACACCTTC.

The chain's CDR3 is CASSFQGARGYTF. The CDR3 coding sequence is TGTGCCAGCAGTTTCCAGGGGGCGCGAGGCTACACCTTC. The chain employs TRBV27 and TRBJ1-2; TRBD1 agrees at 8 bases. CDR1 and CDR2 (germline): MNHEY, SMNVEV (reference sequence). J lost 8 bases, V lost 3 bases, and 5 bases had no gene match. The CDR3 loop spans 13 amino acids.

The chain uses TRBV2 and TRBJ2-1; possibly TRBD2 for D (5 bases). The CDR3 loop spans 12 amino acids. Germline V gene sequence: CDR1 SNHLY, CDR2 FYNNEI. The ends were cut back, 3 bases at V and 10 bases at J, with 10 bases in the middle. The CDR3 DNA reads as TGTGCCAGCAGTGAGGGAGCACGGGAGCAGTTCTTC. It is translated as CASSEGAREQFF.

The genes are TRBV20-1 and TRBJ2-3; the D is unclear. V lost 6 bases and J lost 0, with 13 bases in between. The CDR3 is 14 amino acids. Germline-derived CDR1 and CDR2 are DFQATT and SNEGSKA (reference sequence). CDR3 sequence reads: CSAKPPVSTDTQYF. CDR3 coding DNA: TGCAGTGCCAAGCCCCCGGTCAGCACAGATACGCAGTATTTT.

The gene calls are TRBV5-4 and TRBJ2-2; a possible D gene is TRBD1 (6 bases). Germline CDR1 and CDR2: SGHNT and YYREEE (reference sequence). The V end lost 6 bases, the J end lost 1 base, and 19 bases lay between the germline ends. This CDR3 region has 17 residues. The CDR3: CASTPAGGARNTGELFF. Written as DNA, the CDR3 is TGTGCCAGCACACCGGCTGGGGGCGCGAGGAACACCGGGGAGCTGTTTTTT.

This clonotype was picked up one time. The gene calls are TRBV14 and TRBJ2-1; D ambiguous. The CDR3 totals 12 residues. The V gene's germline CDR1 is SGHDN and CDR2 FVKESK. The ends were cut back, 1 base at V and 7 bases at J, with 5 bases in the middle. The CDR3 is CASSQGRNEQFF. CDR3 in DNA: TGTGCCAGCAGCCAAGGCAGGAATGAGCAGTTCTTC.

The chain is built from TRBV30 and TRBJ1-2; D is undetermined. Trimming left V 0 bases short and J 8 bases short, with 13 bases between. The CDR3 has 13 amino acids. Germline V lookup: CDR1 GTSNPN, CDR2 SVGIG (reference sequence). CDR3 DNA: TGTGCCTGGAGTGTCCGTAAGGGTCAGGGCTACACCTTC. Residues: CAWSVRKGQGYTF.

The CDR3 reads CAWSTPQGQGYGYTF. As DNA, the CDR3 is TGTGCCTGGAGTACCCCTCAGGGACAGGGGTATGGCTACACCTTC. J is TRBJ1-2 and V is TRBV30; 10 nucleotides match TRBD1. The CDR3 extends over 15 amino acids. V gave up 2 bases and J gave up 5 bases; unmatched junction bases: 8. Germline-derived CDR1 and CDR2 are GTSNPN and SVGIG (reference sequence).

This chain joins TRBV27 and TRBJ1-1; D not resolved. Germline V gives CDR1 MNHEY, CDR2 SMNVEV (reference sequence). The CDR3 length is 13 residues. Deletions cut 6 bases from V and 3 bases from J, with 11 bases between. As DNA, the CDR3 is TGTGCCAGCAGCCCCCGGCGGGACACTGAAGCTTTCTTT. This sequence encodes CASSPRRDTEAFF.

The V gene is TRBV12-3 or TRBV12-4, the J gene TRBJ1-3, with unresolved D. The V end was cut by 7 bases, the J end by 5 bases, with 12 bases between. CDR3 size: 13 residues. The CDR3 region has the DNA TGTGCCAGCACCCCCCACGCTCGAAACACCATATATTTT. It specifies CASTPHARNTIYF.

This chain uses TRBV18 with TRBJ2-3; 9 positions agree with TRBD2. With 0 bases clipped from V and 3 bases from J, the junction kept 4 bases outside the gene matches. Germline V lookup: CDR1 KGHSH, CDR2 LQKENI. This CDR3 has 16 amino acids. The CDR3 sequence is CASSPPGAGGTDTQYF. As DNA, the CDR3 is TGTGCCAGCTCACCACCTGGAGCGGGAGGAACAGATACGCAGTATTTT.

J is TRBJ1-1 and V is TRBV30, with a possible D match to TRBD1 (5 bases). V gave up 6 bases and J gave up 4 bases, with 21 bases separating them. There are 15 residues in the CDR3. Germline values: CDR1 GTSNPN, CDR2 SVGIG (reference sequence). CDR3 sequence reads: CACTDSTSWVTEAFF. The CDR3 DNA sequence: TGTGCCTGCACCGACAGTACCTCATGGGTCACTGAAGCTTTCTTT.

The genes are TRBV9 and TRBJ2-5; weak D call: TRBD1 (5 bases). V gave up 4 bases and J gave up 1 base, with 17 bases separating them. Germline CDR1 SGDLS, CDR2 YYNGEE. CDR3 length: 16 residues. DNA of the CDR3: TGTGCCAGCAGCTCCCACCCCCGGCAGGGCCAAGAGACCCAGTACTTC. It translates to CASSSHPRQGQETQYF.

The chain has TRBV6-2 or TRBV6-3 and TRBJ2-1, with D unclear. Germline assignment: CDR1 MNHEY and CDR2 SVGEGT. The CDR3 is made up of 14 amino acids. V was trimmed by 7 bases and J by 4 bases, leaving 14 bases between them. The CDR3, as DNA: TGTGCCAGCATAAGCTCAGCGAGATACAATGAGCAGTTCTTC. Translation gives CASISSARYNEQFF.

The rearrangement joins TRBV30 to TRBJ2-1; 8 positions agree with TRBD2. Per germline, CDR1 GTSNPN and CDR2 SVGIG (reference sequence). This CDR3 comprises 15 residues. The V and J ends lost 2 bases and 2 bases, in that order; junction bases with no gene match: 5. CDR3: CAWSQVAGPYNEQFF. CDR3 nucleotide sequence: TGTGCCTGGAGTCAGGTAGCGGGACCCTACAATGAGCAGTTCTTC.

The V call is TRBV20-1, the J call TRBJ2-3; 7 nucleotides line up with TRBD2. The germline V gene encodes CDR1 DFQATT and CDR2 SNEGSKA (reference sequence). The CDR3 is 14 amino acids. V shed 6 bases and J 6 bases; nucleotides not matched to a gene: 12. CDR3 sequence (DNA): TGCAGTGCCATGACTAGCTTGAGCATTGATACGCAGTATTTT. It codes for CSAMTSLSIDTQYF.

This clonotype is a singleton in its sample. The chain combines TRBV2 with TRBJ2-7; 12 bases map to TRBD2. J was trimmed by 7 bases and V by 6 bases; bases with no gene match: 10. The germline V gene has CDR1 SNHLY and CDR2 FYNNEI. CDR3 length: 15 amino acids. The CDR3 protein is CASSAPLAGGPEQYV. The CDR3 DNA sequence: TGTGCCAGCAGCGCCCCTCTAGCGGGGGGGCCTGAGCAGTACGTC.

The CDR3 sequence: CASSSRTGVNTEAFF. The CDR3 coding sequence is TGCGCCAGCAGCTCCCGGACAGGGGTAAACACTGAAGCTTTCTTT. This chain connects TRBV5-1 to TRBJ1-1; 9 bases fit TRBD1. The germline V gene has CDR1 SGHRS and CDR2 YFSETQ. The CDR3 sequence is 15 residues long. The junction had 5 bases not matched to a gene; V was cut back by 3 bases and J by 2 bases.

This clonotype has only one observation. This sequence joins TRBV27 and TRBJ2-5; perhaps TRBD2 as D (6 bases). The CDR3 sequence is 14 residues long. Per germline, CDR1 MNHEY and CDR2 SMNVEV (reference sequence). Trimming removed 8 bases at V and 3 bases at J, with 16 bases between. CDR3 in amino acids: CASSQAGPEETQYF. The CDR3 region has the DNA TGTGCCAGCTCCCAGGCGGGGCCCGAAGAGACCCAGTACTTC.

The chain combines TRBV7-2 with TRBJ2-7; maybe TRBD1 (6 bases). V lost 0 bases, J lost 3 bases, and 12 bases lay in between. From germline, CDR1 is SGHTA and CDR2 FQGNSA. The CDR3 has 15 residues. As DNA, the CDR3 is TGTGCCAGCAGCTTAGCGTGGGGGCCAGACTACGAGCAGTACGTC. Amino acids: CASSLAWGPDYEQYV.

The V call is TRBV27, the J call TRBJ1-6, with 8 bases matching TRBD1. V dropped 6 bases and J dropped 10; count of bases not matched to a gene: 8. The CDR3 length is 14 residues. CDR1 and CDR2 (germline): MNHEY, SMNVEV (reference sequence). CDR3 loop: CASSPDRARSPLHF. CDR3 sequence (DNA): TGTGCCAGCAGCCCGGACAGGGCACGATCACCCCTCCACTTT.

The V gene is TRBV5-1, the J gene TRBJ2-5, with 7 bases lining up with TRBD1. J gave up 3 bases and V 3 bases, and 8 bases lay outside the gene matches. The CDR3 spans 15 residues. Germline V CDR1 and CDR2: SGHRS, YFSETQ. The CDR3 DNA sequence: TGCGCCAGCAGCTCCCGAGGGGGCGGCAAAGAGACCCAGTACTTC. Translated: CASSSRGGGKETQYF.